Listed here are 17 T cell receptor beta chains from one sample, sequenced in a study of blood T cell repertoires in COVID-19. Profiled with immunoSEQ multiplex PCR; TCRdb holds only in-frame clones, not every one. The data contain about 200,000 clones, 82% of them singletons. Sample: peripheral blood. The source is a woman aged 40 to 50 with acute or convalescent COVID-19.

The genes are TRBV14 and TRBJ1-2; D is undetermined. This CDR3 spans 10 amino acids. Trimming stripped 5 bases from V and 13 bases from J, with 11 bases between. Looked up from germline, CDR1 is SGHDN and CDR2 is FVKESK. CDR3 DNA sequence: TGTGCCAGCAGCGGAGGGATGGGCACCTTC. It yields the protein CASSGGMGTF.

For the CDR3, the DNA is TGTGCCAGTAGTTCCGGCAGGGCGAACACCGGGGAGCTGTTTTTT. Amino acid sequence: CASSSGRANTGELFF. V gene TRBV19 combines with J gene TRBJ2-2; a possible D gene is TRBD1 (5 bases). Trimming removed 5 bases from V and 0 bases from J, with 10 bases in between. Germline V CDR1 and CDR2: LNHDA, SQIVND (reference sequence). This CDR3 spans 15 amino acids.

This chain uses TRBV6-1 with TRBJ2-5, with 7 nucleotides matching TRBD2. The V gene's germline CDR1 is MNHNS and CDR2 SASEGT. J gave up 3 bases and V 3 bases, and 13 bases lay outside the gene matches. This CDR3 is 17 amino acids long. The CDR3 coding sequence is TGTGCCAGCAGTGATGGTCTTAGAGCGGGGACGGAAGAGACCCAGTACTTC. It is translated as CASSDGLRAGTEETQYF.

J is TRBJ2-7 and V is TRBV4-3; D ambiguous. V dropped 0 bases and J dropped 1 base, with 10 bases sitting between them. The CDR3 length is 15 residues. Germline assignment: CDR1 LGHNA and CDR2 YSLEER. The CDR3 protein is CASSQDSSLSYEQYF. The CDR3 DNA sequence: TGCGCCAGCAGCCAAGACTCTAGTCTGTCCTACGAGCAGTACTTC.

The chain carries TRBV7-2 and TRBJ2-2, with D possibly being TRBD2 (5 bases). V was shortened by 6 bases and J by 3 bases, with 11 bases between the two germline ends. This CDR3 region has 14 residues. Per the germline V gene, CDR1 is SGHTA and CDR2 is FQGNSA. CDR3 nucleotides: TGTGCCAGCAGTAAGGAGGCTTACACCGGGGAGCTGTTTTTT. Protein product: CASSKEAYTGELFF.

CDR3 in DNA: TGTGCCAGCAGTTTGGGGAACCTAGCGGGTCTCACAGATACGCAGTATTTT. The encoded protein is CASSLGNLAGLTDTQYF. V and J are TRBV6-2 or TRBV6-3 and TRBJ2-3; 8 bases are a match to TRBD2. Germline loops: CDR1 MNHEY, CDR2 SVGEGT. The V gene end was trimmed by 4 bases and the J gene end by 2 bases; junction bases not matched to a gene: 11. This CDR3 is 17 amino acids long.

This chain uses TRBV2 with TRBJ2-5; D is perhaps TRBD1 (5 bases). The germline V gene encodes CDR1 SNHLY and CDR2 FYNNEI. The length of the CDR3 is 14 residues. V lost 1 base to trimming and J lost 0 bases, with 6 bases between them. The CDR3 spells CASSEGTHQETQYF. In DNA form, the CDR3 reads TGTGCCAGCAGTGAAGGGACACACCAAGAGACCCAGTACTTC. Full variable domain (remainder filled in from reference TRBV2 and TRBJ2-5): EPEVTQTPSHQVTQMGQEVILRCVPISNHLYFYWYRQILGQKVEFLVSFYNNEISEKSEIFDDQFSVERPDGSNFTLKIRSTKLEDSAMYFCASSEGTHQETQYFGPGTRLLVL.

The chain combines TRBV6-5 with TRBJ1-5, with TRBD1 matching 7 bases. The V gene's germline CDR1 is MNHEY and CDR2 SVGAGI. The V segment lost 2 bases and the J segment 7 bases; nucleotides outside the gene matches: 8. The CDR3 extends over 15 amino acids. Written as DNA, the CDR3 is TGTGCCAGCAGTTACAATTCAGGGGGAGGACAGCCCCAGCATTTT. Protein product: CASSYNSGGGQPQHF.

The chain recombines TRBV12-5 with TRBJ2-1, with 10 nucleotides matching TRBD2. CDR1 is LGHNT, CDR2 FRNRAP, per germline. V was pared by 1 base and J by 3 bases, with 6 bases of the junction left unmatched. This CDR3 is built from 17 residues. CDR3 DNA sequence: TGTGCTAGTGGTTTGGCCAATATAGCGGGAGGCTACAATGAGCAGTTCTTC. Translated, it gives CASGLANIAGGYNEQFF.

This clone was counted between two and nine times. The chain employs TRBV13 and TRBJ2-7, with unresolved D. The CDR3 sequence is 15 residues long. The V end was cut by 3 bases, the J end by 6 bases, with 18 bases between. Germline assignment: CDR1 PRHDT and CDR2 FYEKMQ (reference sequence). The CDR3 protein is CASSLSATLVGEQYF. The DNA of the CDR3 is TGTGCCAGCAGCTTGTCGGCGACATTGGTAGGCGAGCAGTACTTC.

This chain uses TRBV7-6 with TRBJ1-1; 11 nucleotides align to TRBD1. The CDR3 has 16 residues. V shed 5 bases and J 7 bases; nucleotides not matched to a gene: 12. Germline V gene sequence: CDR1 SGHVS, CDR2 FNYEAQ. CDR3 nucleotides: TGTGCCAGCAGCGGGGGCTGGGACAGGGGGATTAGTGAAGCTTTCTTT. Its protein is CASSGGWDRGISEAFF.

The rearrangement uses TRBV10-1 and TRBJ2-3, with D tentatively TRBD2 (6 bases). The V gene lost 2 bases and the J gene lost 4 bases, with 16 bases spanning the gap. The CDR3 is 16 amino acids. Germline loops: CDR1 WNHNN, CDR2 SYGVQD (reference sequence). The DNA for the CDR3 is TGCGCCAGCAGTGAGACAGCGCGAACGGGGGCAGATACGCAGTATTTT. It translates to CASSETARTGADTQYF.

The rearrangement uses TRBV10-3 and TRBJ2-1; 11 nucleotides agree with TRBD2. CDR1 ENHRY and CDR2 SYGVKD come from the germline V gene. With 6 bases clipped from V and 6 bases from J, the junction kept 7 bases outside the gene matches. This CDR3 is 15 amino acids long. CDR3 protein: CAIRQGLAGSNEQFF. CDR3 coding DNA: TGTGCCATCAGACAAGGACTAGCGGGCAGCAATGAGCAGTTCTTC.

The rearrangement joins TRBV11-3 to TRBJ2-3; 13 bases map to TRBD2. The junction had 4 bases not matched to a gene; V was cut back by 5 bases and J by 5 bases. This CDR3 has 15 residues. CDR1 and CDR2 from the germline V gene are SGHNT and YENEEA. This chain's CDR3 is CASSELAGGQDTQYF. Written as DNA, the CDR3 is TGTGCCAGCAGCGAACTAGCGGGAGGGCAAGATACGCAGTATTTT.

This rearrangement joins TRBV24-1 to TRBJ2-4; D is perhaps TRBD2 (6 bases). This CDR3 contains 19 residues. Germline lookup yields CDR1 KGHDR and CDR2 SFDVKD. V was clipped by 0 bases and J by 3 bases, with 20 bases between them. The CDR3: CATSDLHTLGEEGKNIQYF. Here the CDR3 DNA reads TGTGCCACCAGTGATTTGCATACTCTCGGGGAGGAGGGCAAAAACATTCAGTACTTC.

This chain joins TRBV9 and TRBJ2-1; TRBD2 agrees at 10 bases. Per germline, CDR1 SGDLS and CDR2 YYNGEE. V lost 4 bases to trimming and J lost 8 bases; unmatched junction nucleotides: 6. This CDR3 has 14 amino acids. CDR3 nucleotide sequence: TGTGCCAGCAGCCCCGGGACTAGCGTACATGAGCAGTTCTTC. It yields the protein CASSPGTSVHEQFF.

This clone was counted between two and nine times. This chain links TRBV7-8 with TRBJ1-5; possible D gene TRBD1, 5 bases. Between the trimmed V and J ends, which lost 0 bases and 1 base, there was a span of 10 bases. The germline gives CDR1 SGHVS, CDR2 FQNEAQ. The CDR3 covers 16 residues. CDR3 region: CASSLAGAGSNQPQHF. The CDR3 DNA follows: TGTGCCAGCAGCTTAGCAGGGGCAGGGAGCAATCAGCCCCAGCATTTT.